Sequencing of this TCR beta chain was carried out in a study of cytomegalovirus exposure and HLA in healthy donors. V dropped 7 bases and J dropped 2; count of bases not matched to a gene: 4. The CDR3 totals 14 residues. Germline V gene lookup returns CDR1 LNHDA and CDR2 SQIVND (reference sequence). Researchers ran the PCR with 60 Vbeta and 13 Jbeta primers. The assay was immunoSEQ multiplex PCR, and TCRdb's table has in-frame clones only and misses some. This sample's table has about 130,000 clones. V is TRBV19 and J is TRBJ2-2, with TRBD1 identical over 7 bases. The specimen was PBMCs. The TCR comes from a woman in her fifties or sixties in good health and CMV-seronegative. CDR3 nucleotide sequence: TGTGCCAGTATGACAGGGTTAAACACCGGGGAGCTGTTTTTT. This codes for CASMTGLNTGELFF.